These 20 T cell receptor beta chains originate from one sample sequenced in a study of shared clonotypes between healthy human individuals. Positively selected for CCR7, the CD45RO-negative cells used as naive CD8 cells excluded terminally differentiated effector memory CD45RA+ cells. Method: immunoSEQ multiplex PCR; TCRdb's copy keeps in-frame clones and lacks some. The sample includes 800,000 or so clones, about 96% of them seen just once. The sequencing sample was made of naive CD8+ T cells sorted from blood. These receptors came from a man under 40 in good health.

The chain combines TRBV27 with TRBJ1-5; no firm D call. V was clipped by 5 bases and J by 2 bases, with 10 bases between them. This CDR3 comprises 14 residues. CDR1 is MNHEY, CDR2 SMNVEV, per germline (reference sequence). The CDR3 loop reads CASSISSGNQPQHF. The CDR3 coding sequence is TGTGCCAGCAGTATTTCCTCGGGCAATCAGCCCCAGCATTTT.

This chain uses TRBV28 with TRBJ2-5, with 12 bases aligning to TRBD1. Germline V gives CDR1 MDHEN, CDR2 SYDVKM. CDR3 length: 20 amino acids. V was pared by 1 base and J by 5 bases, with 17 bases of the junction left unmatched. The CDR3: CASSLYQRISGQGAQETQYF. The DNA for the CDR3 is TGTGCCAGCAGTTTATACCAACGAATATCGGGACAGGGGGCTCAGGAGACCCAGTACTTC.

The chain carries TRBV5-8 and TRBJ2-7, with D uncertain. The ends were cut back, 8 bases at V and 3 bases at J, with 15 bases in the middle. Germline V gene sequence: CDR1 SGHTS, CDR2 YDEGEE. CDR3 length: 13 amino acids. This CDR3 reads CASLRFGIYEQYF. Written as DNA, the CDR3 is TGTGCCAGTCTACGATTTGGGATCTACGAGCAGTACTTC.

This clone was found once. This chain links TRBV28 with TRBJ1-2; D may be TRBD1 (5 bases). CDR1 is MDHEN and CDR2 is SYDVKM in the germline V gene. Trimming took off 5 bases at V and 5 bases at J, with 15 bases between the two ends. The CDR3 is 14 residues long. CDR3 residues: CASSPLGQGYGYTF. CDR3 DNA: TGTGCCAGCAGTCCTCTAGGGCAGGGATATGGCTACACCTTC.

CDR3 loop: CASSPRGGRHYGYTF. In DNA form, the CDR3 reads TGTGCCAGCAGCCCCAGGGGAGGGCGGCACTATGGCTACACCTTC. The chain employs TRBV28 and TRBJ1-2; TRBD1 might be the D (6 bases). Germline CDR1 is MDHEN and CDR2 is SYDVKM. With 6 bases removed from V and 3 bases from J, the gap between germline ends came to 17 bases. The CDR3 has 15 amino acids.

This chain joins TRBV10-2 and TRBJ1-1; 11 bases are a match to TRBD1. The V gene end was trimmed by 5 bases and the J gene end by 6 bases; junction bases not matched to a gene: 8. Germline CDR1 WSHSY, CDR2 SAAADI. The CDR3 has 15 amino acids. The CDR3 coding sequence is TGCGCCAGCAGTTTACCGGGACAGGGGGATCCTGAAGCTTTCTTT. Its protein product is CASSLPGQGDPEAFF.

The CDR3 nucleotides read TGTGCCAGCAGCTTGCGGGGGGCCTTCGAAGCTTTCTTT. It codes for CASSLRGAFEAFF. The genes are TRBV11-2 and TRBJ1-1, with D maybe TRBD1 (6 bases). The CDR3 has 13 amino acids. Germline CDR1 and CDR2: SGHAT and FQNNGV. V lost 3 bases to trimming and J lost 8 bases, with 13 bases between them.

This chain links TRBV7-9 with TRBJ2-1; TRBD1 matches 8 bases. The J segment lost 8 bases and the V segment lost 7 bases, leaving 13 bases of the junction unmatched. The CDR3 runs 15 residues. The germline V gene has CDR1 SEHNR and CDR2 FQNEAQ (reference sequence). DNA of the CDR3: TGTGCCAGCATCCTCCGCGGGGCAGGGGGCGATGAGCAGTTCTTC. It is translated as CASILRGAGGDEQFF.

The chain joins TRBV30 to TRBJ2-1; D is uncertain. Germline CDR1 GTSNPN, CDR2 SVGIG (reference sequence). Trimming stripped 1 base from V and 7 bases from J, with 8 bases between. The CDR3 is 12 residues long. CDR3 sequence reads: CAWSGPGNEQFF. CDR3 nucleotides: TGTGCCTGGAGTGGACCCGGGAATGAGCAGTTCTTC.

The J gene is TRBJ2-7, the V gene TRBV29-1; possible D gene TRBD2, 5 bases. Germline V gene data show CDR1 as SQVTM and CDR2 as ANQGSEA. CDR3 size: 14 residues. Trimming stripped 4 bases from V and 2 bases from J, with 15 bases between. As DNA, the CDR3 is TGCAGCGTTGTCAAGGACTCGTGGGCCTACGAGCAGTACTTC. It codes for CSVVKDSWAYEQYF.

The chain carries TRBV6-5 and TRBJ2-7, with TRBD1 matching 9 bases. CDR1 MNHEY and CDR2 SVGAGI come from the germline V gene. The CDR3 extends over 15 amino acids. V shed 6 bases and J 5 bases; nucleotides not matched to a gene: 11. The CDR3 DNA sequence: TGTGCCAGCAGGCCCGGGACAGGGAAACACCACGAGCAGTACTTC. Its translation is CASRPGTGKHHEQYF.

The rearrangement uses TRBV27 and TRBJ2-3; a possible D gene is TRBD2 (6 bases). The CDR3 is 15 amino acids. CDR1 and CDR2 (germline): MNHEY, SMNVEV (reference sequence). V was cut by 6 bases and J by 5 bases, with 18 bases left in between. The CDR3 DNA reads TGTGCCAGCAGCTACGGGACTCTCGGAGGAGATACGCAGTATTTT. This translates into CASSYGTLGGDTQYF.

This clone has a single count. The chain employs TRBV7-8 and TRBJ1-2, with TRBD1 matching over 7 bases. Germline V gives CDR1 SGHVS, CDR2 FQNEAQ. V lost 3 bases, J lost 2 bases, and 3 bases stayed unmatched. The CDR3 spans 14 residues. This chain's CDR3 is CASSFGTVNYGYTF. Written as DNA, the CDR3 is TGTGCCAGCAGCTTCGGGACAGTGAACTATGGCTACACCTTC.

This chain links TRBV29-1 with TRBJ2-3, with D tentatively TRBD1 (5 bases). The V gene lost 4 bases and the J gene lost 4 bases, with 18 bases spanning the gap. Per the germline V gene, CDR1 is SQVTM and CDR2 is ANQGSEA. CDR3 size: 15 residues. Here the CDR3 reads CSVVFLAGRPDTQYF. In nucleotides, the CDR3 is TGCAGCGTTGTATTTCTGGCAGGGCGCCCAGATACGCAGTATTTT.

The chain couples TRBV27 to TRBJ2-1; perhaps TRBD2 as D (6 bases). V dropped 4 bases and J dropped 0 bases, with 13 bases sitting between them. Germline CDR1 MNHEY, CDR2 SMNVEV (reference sequence). The CDR3 totals 16 residues. CDR3 residues: CASSWGVVSSYNEQFF. The CDR3, as DNA: TGTGCCAGCAGTTGGGGGGTGGTTAGCTCCTACAATGAGCAGTTCTTC.

The genes are TRBV4-1 and TRBJ2-1; D is undetermined. The CDR3 is 17 residues long. The germline V and J ends were trimmed by 0 bases and 0 bases, with 12 bases remaining between them. Germline loops: CDR1 MGHRA, CDR2 YSYEKL. The CDR3 loop reads CASSQDGAASSYNEQFF. The CDR3 DNA reads TGCGCCAGCAGCCAAGATGGTGCGGCCAGCTCCTACAATGAGCAGTTCTTC.

The chain links TRBV7-6 to TRBJ2-1; 9 positions match TRBD1. There are 18 residues in the CDR3. From germline, CDR1 is SGHVS and CDR2 FNYEAQ. V gave up 4 bases and J gave up 5 bases; unmatched junction bases: 15. The CDR3 nucleotides are TGTGCCAGCAGCTCTCAAATACCTACCGGGACAGGGAACAATGAGCAGTTCTTC. This encodes CASSSQIPTGTGNNEQFF.

J is TRBJ2-7 and V is TRBV7-2, with 10 bases matching TRBD2. There are 15 residues in the CDR3. The junction had 7 bases not matched to a gene; V was cut back by 5 bases and J by 3 bases. CDR1 and CDR2 from the germline V gene are SGHTA and FQGNSA. The CDR3 sequence: CASSKISSGSYEQYF. CDR3 bases: TGTGCCAGCAGCAAAATCTCTAGCGGGAGCTACGAGCAGTACTTC.

The chain joins TRBV4-3 to TRBJ2-1, with D possibly TRBD2 on 6 matching bases. This CDR3 has 15 amino acids. The germline V and J ends were trimmed by 1 base and 3 bases, with 10 bases remaining between them. The germline V gene encodes CDR1 LGHNA and CDR2 YSLEER. CDR3 amino acids: CASSQGLAYYNEQFF. CDR3 nucleotide sequence: TGCGCCAGCAGCCAAGGTCTAGCGTACTACAATGAGCAGTTCTTC.

This clone was recorded once. This chain links TRBV29-1 with TRBJ1-2; D possibly corresponds to TRBD1 (5 bases). The germline V gene has CDR1 SQVTM and CDR2 ANQGSEA. Trimming stripped 4 bases from V and 4 bases from J, with 16 bases between. There are 14 residues in the CDR3. The CDR3 loop reads CSVVESGDGYGYTF. CDR3 nucleotide sequence: TGCAGCGTTGTGGAGTCGGGGGACGGCTATGGCTACACCTTC. Combining the CDR3 with reference TRBV29-1 and TRBJ1-2 gives the whole variable domain SAVISQKPSRDICQRGTSLTIQCQVDSQVTMMFWYRQQPGQSLTLIATANQGSEATYESGFVIDKFPISRPNLTFSTLTVSNMSPEDSSIYLCSVVESGDGYGYTFGSGTRLTVV.